The 30 T cell receptor beta chains in this list originate from one sample, sequenced in a study of cytomegalovirus exposure and HLA in healthy donors. PCR was performed using 60 Vbeta and 13 Jbeta primers. This table comes from immunoSEQ multiplex PCR, and its TCRdb copy is limited to in-frame clones, with some not included. The repertoire holds under 120,000 clones, with roughly 78% as singletons. Sequenced: PBMCs. Every receptor here comes from a woman aged 40 to 50 in good health and CMV-seronegative.

The chain is built from TRBV4-3 and TRBJ2-7; 13 bases match TRBD2. Per the germline V gene, CDR1 is LGHNA and CDR2 is YSLEER. J was trimmed by 3 bases and V by 4 bases; bases with no gene match: 12. This CDR3 region has 18 residues. CDR3 DNA sequence: TGCGCCAGCAGCCCTATGTTAGGGACTAGCGGGGAATACTACGAGCAGTACTTC. This sequence encodes CASSPMLGTSGEYYEQYF.

This clone was counted once. V is TRBV5-6 and J is TRBJ1-1, with D tentatively TRBD1 (5 bases). The CDR3 runs to 15 residues. Per germline, CDR1 SGHDT and CDR2 YYEEEE. V was clipped by 0 bases and J by 3 bases, with 12 bases between them. The CDR3: CASSLGGGWDTEAFF. The CDR3 DNA sequence: TGTGCCAGCAGCTTGGGCGGGGGATGGGACACTGAAGCTTTCTTT.

V gene TRBV28 combines with J gene TRBJ1-2; no reliable D call. This CDR3 comprises 11 residues. V shed 2 bases and J shed 12 bases, with 10 bases lying between them. Germline V CDR1 and CDR2: MDHEN, SYDVKM. The CDR3 DNA reads as TGTGCCAGCAGTTTAGGCACCCAGAACACCTTC. Amino acids: CASSLGTQNTF.

The sample holds one count of this clone. The genes are TRBV29-1 and TRBJ2-3; possibly TRBD1 for D (5 bases). The CDR3 runs 11 residues. V lost 4 bases and J 6 bases, leaving 8 bases between the germline ends. Germline-derived CDR1 and CDR2 are SQVTM and ANQGSEA. The CDR3 loop reads CSVGNRDTQYF. The CDR3 nucleotides are TGCAGCGTTGGGAACAGGGATACGCAGTATTTT.

The chain recombines TRBV18 with TRBJ1-2; maybe TRBD1 (6 bases). The CDR3 totals 16 residues. Germline V CDR1 and CDR2: KGHSH, LQKENI. Trimming cost V 0 bases and J 8 bases, with 19 bases left between them. DNA for the CDR3: TGTGCCAGCTCACCACCCCTCGCTGGGGGGGCAAGGGGCTACACCTTC. It translates to CASSPPLAGGARGYTF. Full variable domain (outside the CDR3, taken from reference TRBV18 and TRBJ1-2): NAGVMQNPRHLVRRRGQEARLRCSPMKGHSHVYWYRQLPEEGLKFMVYLQKENIIDESGMPKERFSAEFPKEGPSILRIQQVVRGDSAAYFCASSPPLAGGARGYTFGSGTRLTVV.

This clone has just a few counts. The chain links TRBV4-1 to TRBJ2-1, with D perhaps matching TRBD2 (6 bases). Trimming removed 4 bases from V and 2 bases from J, with 18 bases in between. This CDR3 is built from 17 residues. CDR1 is MGHRA and CDR2 is YSYEKL in the germline V gene. In DNA, the CDR3 is TGCGCCAGCAGCCCGTCGGTACTAGCAGGAACCTACAATGAGCAGTTCTTC. It encodes CASSPSVLAGTYNEQFF.

J is TRBJ2-7 and V is TRBV7-9; tentative D call: TRBD2 (6 bases). Germline V gene lookup returns CDR1 SEHNR and CDR2 FQNEAQ (reference sequence). V lost 1 base, J lost 3 bases, and 10 bases lay in between. The CDR3 runs 14 residues. CDR3 residues: CASSLGGEDYEQYF. CDR3 in DNA: TGTGCCAGCAGCTTAGGGGGGGAGGACTACGAGCAGTACTTC.

The J gene is TRBJ2-2, the V gene TRBV5-1; D gene ambiguous. V lost 1 base, J lost 0 bases, and 10 bases lay in between. This CDR3 comprises 16 residues. Germline loops: CDR1 SGHRS, CDR2 YFSETQ. CDR3: CASSLTARANTGELFF. DNA for the CDR3: TGCGCCAGCAGCTTGACCGCCCGCGCGAACACCGGGGAGCTGTTTTTT.

V usage is TRBV18 and J usage is TRBJ1-3; D is undetermined. CDR3 size: 15 residues. Trimming took 3 bases from V and 0 from J, leaving 9 bases between them. Germline V CDR1 and CDR2: KGHSH, LQKENI. CDR3 loop: CASSPSGFSGNTIYF. In DNA, the CDR3 is TGTGCCAGCTCACCTTCAGGCTTCTCTGGAAACACCATATATTTT.

This clone was counted between two and nine times. V gene TRBV28 combines with J gene TRBJ1-1, with 8 nucleotides matching TRBD1. The germline V gene encodes CDR1 MDHEN and CDR2 SYDVKM. The CDR3 contains 14 residues. V was clipped by 4 bases and J by 4 bases; unmatched bases: 5. The CDR3 DNA reads as TGTGCCAGCAGTTCCCGACAGGGGATCACTGAAGCTTTCTTT. Its translation: CASSSRQGITEAFF.

V and J are TRBV4-1 and TRBJ1-2; TRBD1 aligns across 8 bases. The germline V gene encodes CDR1 MGHRA and CDR2 YSYEKL. Germline trimming cut 2 bases from V and 4 bases from J; bases unmatched to any gene: 12. There are 17 residues in the CDR3. CDR3 sequence reads: CASSQSPRTGLSYGYTF. The CDR3 coding sequence is TGCGCCAGCAGCCAATCCCCCCGGACAGGGTTAAGCTATGGCTACACCTTC.

J is TRBJ2-1 and V is TRBV7-2, with TRBD2 as a possible D gene (7 bases). Trimming took off 5 bases at V and 0 bases at J, with 11 bases between the two ends. Germline CDR1 reads SGHTA; CDR2 reads FQGNSA. This CDR3 spans 15 amino acids. In DNA form, the CDR3 reads TGTGCCAGCAGCGTGGGGGGGCTCTCCTACAATGAGCAGTTCTTC. Translating it yields CASSVGGLSYNEQFF.

A single count supports this clone. The V gene is TRBV15, the J gene TRBJ2-7; D not certain. The germline V gene encodes CDR1 LNHNV and CDR2 YYDKDF (reference sequence). The V end was cut by 0 bases, the J end by 6 bases, with 15 bases between. CDR3 size: 15 residues. CDR3 protein: CATSRDAALGAEQYF. For the CDR3, the DNA is TGTGCCACCAGCAGAGATGCGGCTCTAGGAGCCGAGCAGTACTTC.

This clone was found a few times. The chain uses TRBV18 and TRBJ2-5, with a possible D match to TRBD2 (6 bases). V was trimmed by 4 bases and J by 2 bases, leaving 11 bases between them. The length of the CDR3 is 14 residues. Germline V gene sequence: CDR1 KGHSH, CDR2 LQKENI. The CDR3, as DNA: TGTGCCAGCTCACAACCGGGAGCACAAGAGACCCAGTACTTC. Translating gives CASSQPGAQETQYF. The full variable domain, in which reference TRBV18 and TRBJ2-5 provide the parts outside the CDR3, is NAGVMQNPRHLVRRRGQEARLRCSPMKGHSHVYWYRQLPEEGLKFMVYLQKENIIDESGMPKERFSAEFPKEGPSILRIQQVVRGDSAAYFCASSQPGAQETQYFGPGTRLLVL.

The gene calls are TRBV6-5 and TRBJ2-5; a possible D gene is TRBD1 (6 bases). The assigned J gene may be wrong: the sequence end matches TRBJ2-7 better. This CDR3 comprises 14 residues. Germline V gives CDR1 MNHEY, CDR2 SVGAGI. For the CDR3, the DNA is TGTGCCAGCAGGAGCCAGGGGAGCTCCTACGAGCAGTACTTC. This encodes CASRSQGSSYEQYF.

The chain carries TRBV6-5 and TRBJ2-1, with a tentative D call TRBD2 (5 bases). Germline CDR1 and CDR2: MNHEY and SVGAGI. The CDR3 loop spans 14 amino acids. The V end was cut by 4 bases, the J end by 9 bases, with 16 bases between. CDR3 loop: CASSSGVGGSEQFF. In DNA form, the CDR3 reads TGTGCCAGCAGTTCCGGGGTTGGCGGAAGTGAGCAGTTCTTC.

The J gene is TRBJ2-2, the V gene TRBV11-3; 10 positions agree with TRBD1. Germline V gene data show CDR1 as SGHNT and CDR2 as YENEEA. The CDR3 runs to 16 residues. The V segment lost 5 bases and the J segment 3 bases; nucleotides outside the gene matches: 6. The CDR3 DNA follows: TGTGCCAGCAGCACCCGGACAGGGGGTGACACCGGGGAGCTGTTTTTT. Protein product: CASSTRTGGDTGELFF.

This chain uses TRBV18 with TRBJ2-1; 9 positions agree with TRBD1. The CDR3 has 13 residues. The junction had 5 bases not matched to a gene; V was cut back by 5 bases and J by 9 bases. Germline CDR1 and CDR2: KGHSH and LQKENI. The CDR3 coding sequence is TGTGCCAGCTCAATAGTGACAGGGGGTGAGCAGTTCTTC. This encodes CASSIVTGGEQFF.

The chain is built from TRBV27 and TRBJ2-7; 9 nucleotides agree with TRBD2. V shed 0 bases, J shed 5 bases, and the junction held 14 bases outside the gene matches. This CDR3 contains 18 residues. CDR1 and CDR2 from the germline V gene are MNHEY and SMNVEV (reference sequence). DNA of the CDR3: TGTGCCAGCAGTTTATCGGGCTTTGGTAGCGGGAGAATAGACGAGCAGTACTTC. Encoded protein: CASSLSGFGSGRIDEQYF.

This clone was seen a few times. The chain combines TRBV19 with TRBJ2-7; 8 nucleotides agree with TRBD1. The V and J ends lost 4 bases and 5 bases, in that order; junction bases with no gene match: 13. Germline V CDR1 and CDR2: LNHDA, SQIVND (reference sequence). There are 16 residues in the CDR3. As DNA, the CDR3 is TGTGCCAGTAGTACGATTCCCGGACAGGGTAGGGACGAGCAGTACTTC. Translating gives CASSTIPGQGRDEQYF.

The chain carries TRBV5-4 and TRBJ1-1, with 7 bases identical to TRBD1. The CDR3 consists of 15 residues. Germline V lookup: CDR1 SGHNT, CDR2 YYREEE (reference sequence). Trimming took 4 bases from V and 1 from J; bases not matched to a gene: 7. As DNA, the CDR3 is TGTGCCAGCAGCCACTCCGGACAGGCGAACACTGAAGCTTTCTTT. Translating it yields CASSHSGQANTEAFF.

The chain employs TRBV27 and TRBJ2-5; 9 bases fit TRBD1. V trimming: 6 bases; J trimming: 4 bases; junction bases outside the gene matches: 12. Germline V gives CDR1 MNHEY, CDR2 SMNVEV (reference sequence). This CDR3 comprises 16 residues. The DNA for the CDR3 is TGTGCCAGCAGGGGGCGGACAGGGGTTGTTGGAGAGACCCAGTACTTC. Translation gives CASRGRTGVVGETQYF.

The chain couples TRBV11-3 to TRBJ2-7; a weak D match, TRBD1 (6 bases). The germline V gene has CDR1 SGHNT and CDR2 YENEEA. Trimming removed 1 base from V and 2 bases from J, with 6 bases in between. This CDR3 contains 13 residues. The CDR3 bases are TGTGCCAGCAGCTTAGGGACAGCCTACGAGCAGTACTTC. Its protein is CASSLGTAYEQYF.

This clone showed up just a few times. The chain recombines TRBV9 with TRBJ1-1; D might be TRBD1 (6 bases). Germline lookup yields CDR1 SGDLS and CDR2 YYNGEE. This CDR3 is built from 14 residues. V lost 0 bases and J lost 5, with 11 bases in between. CDR3 nucleotides: TGTGCCAGCAGCGTAGTAGGGGGAGGGACTGAAGCTTTCTTT. Encoded protein: CASSVVGGGTEAFF.

The gene calls are TRBV6-6 and TRBJ2-7; D remains unclear. This CDR3 region has 13 residues. Trimming removed 7 bases at V and 4 bases at J, with 14 bases between. Germline assignment: CDR1 MNHNY and CDR2 SVGAGI (reference sequence). The CDR3 reads CASTNSLGYEQYF. CDR3 bases: TGTGCCAGCACCAACTCCCTAGGATACGAGCAGTACTTC.

The gene calls are TRBV11-2 and TRBJ1-2; TRBD1 aligns across 9 bases. V lost 8 bases, J lost 7 bases, and 11 bases stayed unmatched. CDR3 length: 14 residues. The germline gives CDR1 SGHAT, CDR2 FQNNGV. In DNA, the CDR3 is TGTGCCAGCGTCAGGGACAGGGTAGGGAGTGGCTACACCTTC. It encodes CASVRDRVGSGYTF. Complete variable domain (other parts from reference TRBV11-2 and TRBJ1-2): EAGVAQSPRYKIIEKRQSVAFWCNPISGHATLYWYQQILGQGPKLLIQFQNNGVVDDSQLPKDRFSAERLKGVDSTLKIQPAKLEDSAVYLCASVRDRVGSGYTFGSGTRLTVV.

The chain combines TRBV6-4 with TRBJ1-1, with 9 bases lining up with TRBD1. The germline gives CDR1 MRHNA, CDR2 SNTAGT. Losses at the gene ends were 6 bases for V and 1 base for J; bases not matched to a gene: 18. This CDR3 is 19 amino acids long. CDR3 sequence: CASRVIGGDREKSNTEAFF. Written as DNA, the CDR3 is TGTGCCAGCAGAGTGATCGGGGGGGACAGGGAGAAGTCGAACACTGAAGCTTTCTTT.

J is TRBJ2-7 and V is TRBV7-6, with 9 bases lining up with TRBD1. Germline V CDR1 and CDR2: SGHVS, FNYEAQ. This CDR3 comprises 14 residues. J gave up 7 bases and V 1 base, and 5 bases lay outside the gene matches. CDR3 residues: CASSLGTGDGEQYF. In DNA, the CDR3 is TGTGCCAGCAGCTTAGGGACAGGGGATGGGGAGCAGTACTTC.

The rearrangement links TRBV21-1 to TRBJ2-2; the DNA was not used to check the table's D call, TRBD1. TRBV21-1 is labeled a pseudogene. The CDR3 extends over 18 amino acids. The DNA of the CDR3 is TGTGCCAGCAGCAAACCCTGGCCCGGACAGACGAACACCGGGGAGCTGTTTTTT. This sequence encodes CASSKPWPGQTNTGELFF.

This clone was counted only a few times. J is TRBJ2-1 and V is TRBV7-4; 9 nucleotides match TRBD2. This CDR3 is 17 amino acids long. Per the germline V gene, CDR1 is SGHVT and CDR2 is SQSDAQ. V was pared by 5 bases and J by 4 bases, with 12 bases of the junction left unmatched. The chain's CDR3 is CASSPKGGGGAYNEQFF. In DNA, the CDR3 is TGTGCCAGCAGCCCCAAGGGTGGCGGGGGGGCTTACAATGAGCAGTTCTTC.